The T cell receptor (beta chain) under discussion was sequenced for a study of cytomegalovirus exposure and HLA in healthy donors. Study findings and constraints: Analysis was carried out at a later point, and it linked a missense DCLRE1C variant to TCR beta V- and J-gene trimming.

V shed 8 bases and J shed 6 bases, with 17 bases lying between them. The CDR3 is 14 residues long. Looked up from germline, CDR1 is MDHEN and CDR2 is SYDVKM. The PCR used 60 Vbeta and 13 Jbeta primers. The method was immunoSEQ multiplex PCR; TCRdb's version includes in-frame clones alone and lacks a portion of them. The sample carries about 210,000 clones, about 85% recorded once. This clone is a singleton in its sample. Its matching antigen is unknown. The gene calls are TRBV28 and TRBJ2-1; D is uncertain. The sequence came from a male donor in good health and CMV-seropositive. The sequenced sample was PBMCs. The CDR3 DNA reads as TGTGCCAGCGTTGCGCTCACCTACCCCAATGAGCAGTTCTTC. Its translation: CASVALTYPNEQFF.